The source of this T cell receptor (beta chain) is a study of T cell repertoires in cytomegalovirus infection. General observations from the study: HLA-C-restricted CMV-specific TCR beta clonotypes prevailed in the ex vivo response.

Each CDR3 protein is one row after TCRdb ran MiXCR on the reads. The repertoire consists of 600,000 to 800,000 distinct CDR3 sequences, with approximately 24% occurring once and the leading ten covering 6.5% to 10%. This clonotype came up many times. Its antigen is not known. The V and J ends lost 2 bases and 9 bases respectively, with 8 bases between them. Germline V lookup: CDR1 MNHNY, CDR2 SVGAGI (reference sequence). There are 12 residues in the CDR3. The gene calls are TRBV6-6 and TRBJ2-1; D is ambiguous. This TCR was sampled from a human donor in good health (CMV status not recorded). Some clones in this sample may be carry-over from other donors' samples. The sample was CD8+ T cells from PBMCs. CDR3 sequence: CASSYGLSEQFF. Here the CDR3 DNA reads TGTGCCAGCAGTTACGGGTTAAGTGAGCAGTTCTTC.